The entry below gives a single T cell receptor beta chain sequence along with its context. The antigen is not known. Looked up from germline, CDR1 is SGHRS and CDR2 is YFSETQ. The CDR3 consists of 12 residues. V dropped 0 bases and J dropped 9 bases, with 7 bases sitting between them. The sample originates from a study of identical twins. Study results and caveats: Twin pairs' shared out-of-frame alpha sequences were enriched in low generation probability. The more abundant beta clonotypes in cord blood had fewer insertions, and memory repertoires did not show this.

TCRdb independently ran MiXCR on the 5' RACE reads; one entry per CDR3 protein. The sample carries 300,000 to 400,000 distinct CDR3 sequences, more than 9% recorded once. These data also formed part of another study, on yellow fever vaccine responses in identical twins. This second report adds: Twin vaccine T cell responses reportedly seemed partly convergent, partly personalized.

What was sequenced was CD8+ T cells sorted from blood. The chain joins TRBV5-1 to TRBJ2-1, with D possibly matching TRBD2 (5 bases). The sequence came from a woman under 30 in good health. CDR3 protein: CASSLGLTEQFF. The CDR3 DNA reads TGCGCCAGCAGCTTGGGACTAACTGAGCAGTTCTTC.